The T cell receptor beta chain under discussion was sequenced for a study of blood T cell repertoires in COVID-19. Clones were read by immunoSEQ multiplex PCR, and TCRdb kept only the in-frame ones, dropping some. Among around 250,000 clones listed, 80% to 90% were seen once. CDR3 length: 16 amino acids. Germline lookup yields CDR1 MNHEY and CDR2 SMNVEV (reference sequence). V was clipped by 0 bases and J by 6 bases; unmatched bases: 5. The chain employs TRBV27 and TRBJ1-6, with 7 bases matching TRBD1. The specimen sequenced was PBMCs or T cells enriched from blood (not recorded which). This TCR was recovered from a woman aged 50 to 60 who had recovered from COVID-19. The CDR3 loop is CASSLSGTVLNSPLHF. Written as DNA, the CDR3 is TGTGCCAGCAGTTTATCCGGGACAGTCCTTAATTCACCCCTCCACTTT.